The clone carrying this T cell receptor beta chain showed up just a few times. V trimming: 1 base; J trimming: 4 bases; junction bases outside the gene matches: 8. Per germline, CDR1 SEHNR and CDR2 FQNEAQ (reference sequence). The CDR3 has 17 residues. The data were taken from a study of blood T cell repertoires in COVID-19. In the study's own analysis: Estimates of nucleated cell counts were drawn from the amplification of reference gene primers. Some clones are missing from TCRdb's copy, which holds only in-frame ones; the method was immunoSEQ multiplex PCR. V and J calls and clone size are given by that table; D and trimming were obtained from the DNA. Altogether under 300,000 clones are present, less than 85% being singletons, with the ten largest covering over 1.1%.

The sequence derives from a human donor with COVID-19, enrolled during active disease. The donor label of this sample is uncertain. The V and J genes are TRBV7-9 and TRBJ1-5; TRBD1 aligns across 9 bases. Material for sequencing was peripheral blood. CDR3 DNA: TGTGCCAGCAGCTTAGGAAGCAGACAGGGGGTTAATCAGCCCCAGCATTTT. Encoded protein: CASSLGSRQGVNQPQHF.